A selection of T cell receptor beta chains follows, all from one sample in a study of response to subunit inactivated influenza vaccine. TCRdb analysed the RT-PCR reads with MiXCR anew, one entry per CDR3 protein. Among just over 300,000 distinct CDR3 sequences listed, around a fifth were seen once. The sequencing here drew on PBMCs from blood, taken 21 months after vaccination. These receptors all stem from a man aged 45 to 75 who received an inactivated influenza vaccine. CDR3s include the opening cysteine and the closing phenylalanine or tryptophan. D genes are given only for firm matches. Clone size is stated in some rows and not others, as once, few, many or a class when expanded.

CASSQVLGGGGEQYF	TGCGCCAGCAGCCAAGTTTTAGGAGGGGGGGGCGAGCAGTACTTC	TRBV4-3	TRBJ2-7	.	.
CASSERLAGAGLYEQYF	TGCGCCAGCAGCGAAAGATTAGCGGGGGCCGGCTTGTACGAGCAGTACTTC	TRBV4-3	TRBJ2-7	.	TRBD2
CASRVNSGNEQFF	TGTGCCAGCAGGGTGAACTCCGGCAATGAGCAGTTCTTC	TRBV2	TRBJ2-1	few	.
CASSLSGVGTQYF	TGTGCCAGCAGTCTTAGTGGGGTGGGGACCCAGTACTTC	TRBV12-3/TRBV12-4	TRBJ2-5	.	.
CASNDRPNSPLHF	TGTGCCAGCAACGACAGGCCCAATTCACCCCTCCACTTT	TRBV19	TRBJ1-6	.	.
CASSQAGGNYEQYF	TGTGCCAGCAGCCAGGCAGGGGGCAACTACGAGCAGTACTTC	TRBV16	TRBJ2-7	few	TRBD1
CASSPGLDGGANVLTF	TGCGCCAGCAGCCCTGGACTCGACGGGGGGGCCAACGTCCTGACTTTC	TRBV5-1	TRBJ2-6	.	.
CASSLGLLRRAPGNQPQHF	TGCGCCAGCAGCTTGGGTTTGCTACGTCGTGCCCCAGGGAATCAGCCCCAGCATTTT	TRBV5-1	TRBJ1-5	few	.
CASSLGEGPYEQYF	TGTGCCAGCAGCTTGGGTGAGGGACCCTACGAGCAGTACTTC	TRBV7-9	TRBJ2-7	.	.
CASRPSVASTDTQYF	TGTGCCAGCAGACCTAGCGTAGCTAGCACAGATACGCAGTATTTT	TRBV7-2	TRBJ2-3	.	.
CASSFLQRPTGELFF	TGTGCCAGCAGCTTCTTGCAGCGGCCCACCGGGGAGCTGTTTTTT	TRBV7-8	TRBJ2-2	.	.
CASSQQQGFSHYGYTF	TGCGCCAGCAGCCAGCAACAGGGGTTTTCGCACTATGGCTACACCTTC	TRBV4-1	TRBJ1-2	many	TRBD1
CSADGLGNGYTF	TGCAGCGCAGACGGCTTGGGTAATGGCTACACCTTC	TRBV29-1	TRBJ1-2	few	.
CSATGGGPGYEQYF	TGCAGTGCTACAGGGGGAGGGCCGGGCTACGAGCAGTACTTC	TRBV20-1	TRBJ2-7	once	.
CASSERTENYGYTF	TGTGCCAGCAGTGAACGGACGGAGAACTATGGCTACACCTTC	TRBV6-1	TRBJ1-2	.	.
CASRDISGGSSYEQYF	TGTGCCAGCAGAGATATTAGCGGGGGGTCCTCCTACGAGCAGTACTTC	TRBV6-2/TRBV6-3	TRBJ2-7	.	TRBD2
CASSPGIGEESKNEQFF	TGTGCCAGCAGCCCTGGCATTGGGGAAGAGTCCAAAAATGAGCAGTTCTTC	TRBV28	TRBJ2-1	once	.
CSARWQAAYEQYF	TGCAGTGCTAGATGGCAGGCAGCCTACGAGCAGTACTTC	TRBV20-1	TRBJ2-7	few	.
CATSTGPTEAFF	TGTGCCACTTCGACAGGGCCCACTGAAGCTTTCTTT	TRBV10-3	TRBJ1-1	few	TRBD1
CASSRGGPGELFF	TGTGCCAGCAGCCGGGGTGGGCCCGGGGAGCTGTTTTTT	TRBV5-6	TRBJ2-2	few	.
CASSYSNGVDGYTF	TGTGCCAGCAGTTACTCGAATGGGGTTGATGGCTACACCTTC	TRBV6-5	TRBJ1-2	.	.
CASIEGGTDTEAFF	TGTGCCAGCATCGAGGGGGGAACGGACACTGAAGCTTTCTTT	TRBV2	TRBJ1-1	many	.
CSAQQGIGNSPLHF	TGCAGTGCGCAACAGGGGATTGGTAATTCACCCCTCCACTTT	TRBV20-1	TRBJ1-6	many	TRBD1
CASSEYLGGETQYF	TGTGCCAGCAGTGAATATTTGGGTGGAGAGACCCAGTACTTC	TRBV2	TRBJ2-5	many	.
CASSSGLDRNSPLHF	TGCGCCAGCAGCTCGGGGTTAGACCGTAATTCACCCCTCCACTTT	TRBV5-1	TRBJ1-6	few	.
CASSPSTSVSYEQYF	TGTGCCAGCAGCCCGTCGACTAGCGTTTCCTACGAGCAGTACTTC	TRBV5-4	TRBJ2-7	.	TRBD2
CASSRGRNDQPQHF	TGTGCCAGCAGCCGGGGACGGAACGATCAGCCCCAGCATTTT	TRBV5-6	TRBJ1-5	.	.
CASSLSGTTNTEAFF	TGTGCCAGCAGTCTCTCCGGGACAACGAACACTGAAGCTTTCTTT	TRBV27	TRBJ1-1	many	.
CASSLSGMRQPQHF	TGTGCCAGCAGTTTAAGTGGGATGCGTCAGCCCCAGCATTTT	TRBV12-3/TRBV12-4	TRBJ1-5	.	.
CASSTDRQQYF	TGTGCCAGCAGCACAGACCGGCAGCAGTACTTC	TRBV7-9	TRBJ2-7	few	.
CSAPVAARDTQYF	TGCAGTGCCCCGGTAGCGGCGAGAGATACGCAGTATTTT	TRBV20-1	TRBJ2-3	few	.
CASSHQGTSYGYTF	TGTGCCAGCAGCCACCAGGGGACGTCCTATGGCTACACCTTC	TRBV5-6	TRBJ1-2	.	.
CSARVTGTGGNEQFF	TGCAGTGCTAGAGTTACCGGGACAGGGGGCAATGAGCAGTTCTTC	TRBV20-1	TRBJ2-1	.	TRBD1
CASEAGNTEAFF	TGTGCCAGCGAGGCCGGGAACACTGAAGCTTTCTTT	TRBV2	TRBJ1-1	.	.
CASSYPTLGLDSYEQYF	TGTGCCAGCAGTTACCCCACCCTAGGCCTCGACTCCTACGAGCAGTACTTC	TRBV6-2/TRBV6-3	TRBJ2-7	once	.
CSARAGGTNTEAFF	TGCAGTGCTAGAGCCGGGGGGACGAACACTGAAGCTTTCTTT	TRBV20-1	TRBJ1-1	.	.
CSASWRLGEETQYF	TGCAGTGCTAGTTGGCGACTCGGAGAAGAGACCCAGTACTTC	TRBV20-1	TRBJ2-5	.	.
CASSLYPGYETQYF	TGTGCCAGCAGCTTGTACCCCGGGTATGAGACCCAGTACTTC	TRBV5-5	TRBJ2-5	.	.
CSARDGGNTEAFF	TGCAGTGCTAGAGATGGGGGGAACACTGAAGCTTTCTTT	TRBV20-1	TRBJ1-1	many	.
CSVEDRTRPGNTEAFF	TGCAGCGTTGAAGATCGGACGCGTCCGGGGAACACTGAAGCTTTCTTT	TRBV29-1	TRBJ1-1	.	.
CASRPTGTIPQPQHF	TGTGCCAGCAGACCCACAGGGACAATTCCTCAGCCCCAGCATTTT	TRBV12-3/TRBV12-4	TRBJ1-5	few	.
CASSYVSEVEKLFF	TGTGCCAGCAGTTACGTCTCTGAAGTCGAAAAACTGTTTTTT	TRBV6-5	TRBJ1-4	.	.
CASSQEWAQTISYGYTF	TGCGCCAGCAGCCAAGAATGGGCGCAAACTATCTCCTATGGCTACACCTTC	TRBV4-1	TRBJ1-2	few	.
CASTPGTGSYEQYF	TGTGCCAGCACCCCTGGGACAGGATCCTACGAGCAGTACTTC	TRBV28	TRBJ2-7	.	TRBD1
CASSPRGRGYKNIQYF	TGTGCCAGCAGCCCCAGGGGTAGGGGTTACAAAAACATTCAGTACTTC	TRBV11-2	TRBJ2-4	few	.
CASSYSTSGSQETQYF	TGTGCCAGCAGTTACTCGACTAGCGGGAGCCAAGAGACCCAGTACTTC	TRBV6-2/TRBV6-3	TRBJ2-5	.	TRBD2